Shown below are 32 T cell receptor beta chains from a single sample sequenced in a study of human T cells and chemical hapten exposure. TCRdb reprocessed the RACE reads with MiXCR, giving one entry per CDR3 protein. This sample yields more than 300,000 distinct CDR3 sequences, of which 4.5% to 5.5% are seen a single time; about 8.7% belongs to the top ten. The time point denotes: pre-sensitization, week 0. Treatment reported: therapeutic diphenylcyclopropenone sensitization with weekly scalp DPC. The source material was whole blood, sampled in connection with sensitization to the hapten diphenylcyclopropenone (DPC). The receptors were gathered from a woman between 18 and 29 years old with alopecia areata. Some clones in this sample may be carry-over from other donors' samples.

This clonotype occurred a few times. This CDR3 is CASSWTSGGANEQYF. The CDR3 coding sequence is TGTGCCAGCAGTTGGACTAGCGGGGGGGCGAACGAGCAGTACTTC. The chain employs TRBV12-3 or TRBV12-4 and TRBJ2-7; 15 positions match TRBD2. This CDR3 is 15 amino acids long. Unmatched junction bases numbered 3, after V lost 4 bases and J lost 5 bases.

A few counts support this clonotype. The CDR3: CASSSRTGHRGEQFF. In DNA, the CDR3 is TGTGCCAGCAGCAGTAGGACAGGGCACCGCGGTGAGCAGTTCTTC. The gene calls are TRBV5-6 and TRBJ2-1; 8 nucleotides align to TRBD1. The trim removed 4 bases at V and 9 bases at J, leaving 12 bases unmatched. The germline gives CDR1 SGHDT, CDR2 YYEEEE. This CDR3 is 15 amino acids long. The variable domain in full, with the rest retrieved from reference TRBV5-6 and TRBJ2-1, is DAGVTQSPTHLIKTRGQQVTLRCSPKSGHDTVSWYQQALGQGPQFIFQYYEEEERQRGNFPDRFSGHQFPNYSSELNVNALLLGDSALYLCASSSRTGHRGEQFFGPGTRLTVL.

This clonotype has just a few counts. This sequence joins TRBV13 and TRBJ2-2; tentatively, D is TRBD2 (6 bases). This CDR3 region has 16 residues. Trimming stripped 4 bases from V and 1 base from J, with 13 bases between. Germline assignment: CDR1 PRHDT and CDR2 FYEKMQ (reference sequence). CDR3 sequence (DNA): TGTGCCAGCAGCTATCGCGGGACCGAGAACACCGGGGAGCTGTTTTTT. It is translated as CASSYRGTENTGELFF.

This clonotype was seen a handful of times. V gene TRBV18 combines with J gene TRBJ2-7; no firm D call. The CDR3 has 15 amino acids. The germline gives CDR1 KGHSH, CDR2 LQKENI. V lost 3 bases and J 0 bases, leaving 12 bases between the germline ends. The CDR3 nucleotides read TGTGCCAGCTCACCTCTCGACGGTTCCTCCTACGAGCAGTACTTC. This sequence encodes CASSPLDGSSYEQYF.

Many counts were recorded for this clonotype. The missing conserved phenylalanine or tryptophan at the end of this CDR3 makes a read error likely. The DNA is omitted, as the CDR3 cannot be located on it reliably, and the CDR3 follows TCRdb's listing. The rearrangement joins TRBV21-1 to TRBJ2-7; TRBD1 is taken as the D call from the table, unchecked against the DNA. TRBV21-1 is tagged as a pseudogene. Inclusive of both ends, the CDR3 amounts to 11 amino acids. CDR3 residues: CASSLRDRGES.

This clonotype was counted at least ten times. This sequence joins TRBV27 and TRBJ2-6; 9 bases map to TRBD1. Unmatched junction bases numbered 11, after V lost 5 bases and J lost 0 bases. The germline V gene encodes CDR1 MNHEY and CDR2 SMNVEV (reference sequence). The CDR3 runs to 19 residues. CDR3 region: CASSPHEGQGHSGANVLTF. CDR3 coding DNA: TGTGCCAGCAGTCCACACGAGGGACAGGGCCACTCTGGGGCCAACGTCCTGACTTTC.

In its sample, this clonotype was seen many times. The chain recombines TRBV7-2 with TRBJ2-3; 7 bases are shared with TRBD2. Trimming took 7 bases from V and 2 from J; bases not matched to a gene: 9. Germline assignment: CDR1 SGHTA and CDR2 FQGNSA. The CDR3 has 15 residues. The CDR3 DNA follows: TGTGCCAGCAAGCAACAGCGGGGCCTCACAGATACGCAGTATTTT. This sequence encodes CASKQQRGLTDTQYF.

This clonotype was counted between two and nine times. V usage is TRBV4-1 and J usage is TRBJ2-7; no clear D. This CDR3 has 14 amino acids. Trimming pared 1 base from V and 3 bases from J, leaving 10 bases between. Germline assignment: CDR1 MGHRA and CDR2 YSYEKL. CDR3 region: CASSQVVQNYEQYF. The CDR3 DNA follows: TGCGCCAGCAGCCAAGTAGTACAGAACTACGAGCAGTACTTC.

The chain uses TRBV6-2 or TRBV6-3 and TRBJ1-5; D remains unclear. Germline values: CDR1 MNHEY, CDR2 SVGEGT. The CDR3 extends over 12 amino acids. V was cut by 6 bases and J by 6 bases, with 9 bases left in between. The CDR3 region is CASSNYGQPQHF. In nucleotides, the CDR3 is TGTGCCAGCAGCAATTATGGTCAGCCCCAGCATTTT.

This clonotype was picked up many times. This CDR3 is CASSVAPRPTHNEQFF. The CDR3 coding sequence is TGTGCCAGCAGTGTCGCACCCAGGCCTACCCACAATGAGCAGTTCTTC. The V and J genes are TRBV6-4 and TRBJ2-1; no clear D gene. This CDR3 has 16 residues. The V end was cut by 4 bases, the J end by 5 bases, with 18 bases between. From germline, CDR1 is MRHNA and CDR2 SNTAGT.

This clonotype was recorded many times. The DNA of the CDR3 is TGCAGCGTTGTAGCGGAGGGTAATAAGGGCTACGAGCAGTACTTC. It specifies CSVVAEGNKGYEQYF. This chain links TRBV29-1 with TRBJ2-7; D is possibly TRBD2 (6 bases). Trimming took 4 bases from V and 3 from J, leaving 19 bases between them. Germline V gives CDR1 SQVTM, CDR2 ANQGSEA. This CDR3 contains 15 residues.

This clonotype was counted ten times or more. The J gene is TRBJ1-2, the V gene TRBV28; 12 positions match TRBD1. The CDR3 has 19 amino acids. With 0 bases clipped from V and 4 bases from J, the junction kept 12 bases outside the gene matches. Germline-derived CDR1 and CDR2 are MDHEN and SYDVKM. CDR3 protein: CASSLWGSGTGGLSYGYTF. The CDR3 nucleotides read TGTGCCAGCAGTTTATGGGGGAGCGGGACAGGGGGCCTCTCCTATGGCTACACCTTC.

In this sample, this clonotype turned up many times. The V call is TRBV3-1, the J call TRBJ1-4, with D perhaps matching TRBD1 (6 bases). The V gene's germline CDR1 is LGHDT and CDR2 YNNKEL (reference sequence). The CDR3 covers 15 residues. V shed 4 bases and J shed 2 bases, with 11 bases lying between them. CDR3 protein: CASSPQGATNEKLFF. The CDR3, as DNA: TGTGCCAGCAGCCCACAGGGAGCCACTAATGAAAAACTGTTTTTT.

This clonotype was recorded a few times. J is TRBJ1-3 and V is TRBV11-2; perhaps TRBD1 as D (5 bases). Per the germline V gene, CDR1 is SGHAT and CDR2 is FQNNGV. Between the trimmed V and J ends, which lost 5 bases and 0 bases, there was a span of 14 bases. The CDR3 length is 16 residues. CDR3 DNA: TGTGCCAGCAGCGCGGTCCCCGACAGCTCTGGAAACACCATATATTTT. It translates to CASSAVPDSSGNTIYF.

The table lists this clonotype with many counts. The chain employs TRBV6-4 and TRBJ2-1, with 11 bases matching TRBD2. The CDR3 covers 13 residues. Germline assignment: CDR1 MRHNA and CDR2 SNTAGT. J gave up 4 bases and V 10 bases, and 3 bases lay outside the gene matches. The CDR3 is CANGTSGYNEQFF. The CDR3 DNA sequence: TGTGCCAACGGGACTAGCGGATACAATGAGCAGTTCTTC.

This clonotype has just a few counts. The chain uses TRBV6-1 and TRBJ1-5; D is uncertain. V shed 7 bases and J shed 1 base, with 8 bases lying between them. Per germline, CDR1 MNHNS and CDR2 SASEGT. CDR3 length: 13 residues. Here the CDR3 reads CASTGLSNQPQHF. In nucleotides, the CDR3 is TGTGCCAGCACCGGACTAAGCAATCAGCCCCAGCATTTT.

This clonotype has a count of ten or more. The CDR3 is CASSPRTPRSGETQYF. The CDR3 DNA reads as TGTGCCAGCAGCCCCAGGACCCCGAGGTCGGGGGAGACCCAGTACTTC. The V gene is TRBV6-6, the J gene TRBJ2-5, with TRBD2 as a possible D gene (5 bases). The V gene lost 6 bases and the J gene lost 5 bases, with 22 bases spanning the gap. Germline CDR1 and CDR2: MNHNY and SVGAGI (reference sequence). The CDR3 has 16 residues.

J is TRBJ1-4 and V is TRBV5-1; D gene ambiguous. Looked up from germline, CDR1 is SGHRS and CDR2 is YFSETQ. This CDR3 spans 14 amino acids. Trimming took off 1 base at V and 1 base at J, with 5 bases between the two ends. The CDR3 bases are TGCGCCAGCAGCTTGAGTGAAACTAATGAAAAACTGTTTTTT. The encoded protein is CASSLSETNEKLFF.

This clonotype was detected many times. The chain is built from TRBV5-1 and TRBJ1-4; 10 bases are shared with TRBD1. The length of the CDR3 is 15 residues. Germline assignment: CDR1 SGHRS and CDR2 YFSETQ. Unmatched junction bases numbered 9, after V lost 5 bases and J lost 8 bases. CDR3: CASRPTGGEDEKLFF. DNA of the CDR3: TGCGCCAGCAGACCGACAGGGGGCGAGGACGAAAAACTGTTTTTT.

This clonotype was observed at least ten times. J is TRBJ2-3 and V is TRBV6-4; 13 positions agree with TRBD2. This CDR3 has 16 amino acids. Losses at the gene ends were 5 bases for V and 2 bases for J; bases not matched to a gene: 4. Germline loops: CDR1 MRHNA, CDR2 SNTAGT. The CDR3 region is CASSTSGGAPTDTQYF. CDR3 sequence (DNA): TGTGCCAGCAGTACTAGCGGGGGGGCCCCCACAGATACGCAGTATTTT.

This chain uses TRBV7-3 with TRBJ1-1; 9 bases match TRBD1. J lost 1 base, V lost 5 bases, and 2 bases had no gene match. Per the germline V gene, CDR1 is SGHTA and CDR2 is FQGTGA. CDR3 length equals 14 residues. CDR3 DNA: TGTGCCAGCAGCATACAGGGGGCGAACACTGAAGCTTTCTTT. Amino acids: CASSIQGANTEAFF.

The gene calls are TRBV29-1 and TRBJ2-3; possible D gene TRBD1, 6 bases. The V gene's germline CDR1 is SQVTM and CDR2 ANQGSEA. CDR3 length: 14 residues. Trimming removed 7 bases from V and 2 bases from J, with 16 bases in between. Here the CDR3 DNA reads TGCAGCGGTAACAGGGCAGGATCCACAGATACGCAGTATTTT. It translates to CSGNRAGSTDTQYF.

The V and J genes are TRBV6-6 and TRBJ2-1, with 14 positions matching TRBD2. CDR1 MNHNY and CDR2 SVGAGI come from the germline V gene (reference sequence). The CDR3 spans 16 residues. Trimming removed 6 bases from V and 8 bases from J; junction bases left unmatched: 9. The CDR3 DNA is TGTGCCAGCAGCAGAGGGACTAGCGGGGGTTTGGATGAGCAGTTCTTC. Its translation: CASSRGTSGGLDEQFF.

This clonotype was detected a few times. The chain employs TRBV20-1 and TRBJ1-5, with 7 nucleotides matching TRBD1. The CDR3 totals 13 residues. The germline gives CDR1 DFQATT, CDR2 SNEGSKA (reference sequence). Trimming cost V 4 bases and J 6 bases; bases outside gene matches: 6. The CDR3 bases are TGCAGTGCTATTCGACAGGGAGGTCAGCCCCAGCATTTT. Translating it yields CSAIRQGGQPQHF.

This clonotype was detected many times. The genes are TRBV7-2 and TRBJ2-7; TRBD1 agrees at 8 bases. The CDR3 is 15 residues long. The germline V gene encodes CDR1 SGHTA and CDR2 FQGNSA. Trimming removed 5 bases from V and 3 bases from J; junction bases left unmatched: 9. CDR3 in amino acids: CASSGQGNPDYEQYF. CDR3 coding DNA: TGTGCCAGCAGCGGACAGGGAAACCCAGACTACGAGCAGTACTTC. Filled out from reference TRBV7-2 and TRBJ2-7, the complete variable domain reads GAGVSQSPSNKVTEKGKDVELRCDPISGHTALYWYRQSLGQGLEFLIYFQGNSAPDKSGLPSDRFSAERTGGSVSTLTIQRTQQEDSAVYLCASSGQGNPDYEQYFGPGTRLTVT.

The sample holds a few counts of this clonotype. The rearrangement links TRBV7-2 to TRBJ1-3; D uncertain. The CDR3 spans 16 residues. The V gene's germline CDR1 is SGHTA and CDR2 FQGNSA. V was pared by 2 bases and J by 0 bases, with 11 bases between. The CDR3 coding sequence is TGTGCCAGCAGCTTAAGGGCAGCCAACTCTGGAAACACCATATATTTT. Translated: CASSLRAANSGNTIYF.

This clonotype was picked up a small number of times. The chain couples TRBV20-1 to TRBJ2-7; TRBD2 might be the D (6 bases). The V end was cut by 5 bases, the J end by 0 bases, with 8 bases between. The CDR3 length is 12 residues. Looked up from germline, CDR1 is DFQATT and CDR2 is SNEGSKA (reference sequence). The CDR3 region has the DNA TGCAGTGCTGGGGAGGCCTCCTACGAGCAGTACTTC. It is translated as CSAGEASYEQYF.

This clonotype was recorded many times. The rearrangement joins TRBV20-1 to TRBJ1-5; TRBD1 matches at 9 bases. The CDR3 has 13 amino acids. Germline lookup yields CDR1 DFQATT and CDR2 SNEGSKA (reference sequence). V lost 6 bases, J lost 4 bases, and 4 bases stayed unmatched. CDR3: CSALQGANQPQHF. DNA of the CDR3: TGCAGTGCCTTACAGGGGGCTAATCAGCCCCAGCATTTT.

Many counts were recorded for this clonotype. This rearrangement joins TRBV3-1 to TRBJ1-2; D possibly corresponds to TRBD1 (6 bases). CDR1 LGHDT and CDR2 YNNKEL come from the germline V gene (reference sequence). The CDR3 runs 13 residues. The V end was cut by 3 bases, the J end by 4 bases, with 9 bases between. The CDR3 DNA reads TGTGCCAGCAGCCAGGGACAACTCTATGGCTACACCTTC. It specifies CASSQGQLYGYTF.

This clonotype appeared a few times. The genes are TRBV20-1 and TRBJ2-2, with a possible D match to TRBD1 (6 bases). The length of the CDR3 is 14 residues. Per germline, CDR1 DFQATT and CDR2 SNEGSKA (reference sequence). V dropped 6 bases and J dropped 1 base, with 12 bases sitting between them. The CDR3, as DNA: TGCAGTGCCTTGGACAGTCAGAACACCGGGGAGCTGTTTTTT. Protein product: CSALDSQNTGELFF.

In its sample, this clonotype was seen many times. The J gene is TRBJ1-5, the V gene TRBV27; the match to TRBD1 covers 8 bases. This CDR3 has 14 residues. Germline trimming cut 6 bases from V and 6 bases from J; bases unmatched to any gene: 7. Germline V CDR1 and CDR2: MNHEY, SMNVEV (reference sequence). In DNA form, the CDR3 reads TGTGCCAGCAGCCTGCGACAGGGGAGTCAGCCCCAGCATTTT. Protein product: CASSLRQGSQPQHF.

This clonotype was detected ten times or more. The rearrangement uses TRBV6-6 and TRBJ1-6; D remains ambiguous. V was shortened by 5 bases and J by 7 bases, with 18 bases between the two germline ends. The CDR3 totals 16 residues. Germline V gene sequence: CDR1 MNHNY, CDR2 SVGAGI (reference sequence). CDR3 amino acids: CASSTAGGRTNSPLHF. The CDR3 DNA follows: TGTGCCAGCAGTACGGCCGGTGGACGCACCAATTCACCCCTCCACTTT.